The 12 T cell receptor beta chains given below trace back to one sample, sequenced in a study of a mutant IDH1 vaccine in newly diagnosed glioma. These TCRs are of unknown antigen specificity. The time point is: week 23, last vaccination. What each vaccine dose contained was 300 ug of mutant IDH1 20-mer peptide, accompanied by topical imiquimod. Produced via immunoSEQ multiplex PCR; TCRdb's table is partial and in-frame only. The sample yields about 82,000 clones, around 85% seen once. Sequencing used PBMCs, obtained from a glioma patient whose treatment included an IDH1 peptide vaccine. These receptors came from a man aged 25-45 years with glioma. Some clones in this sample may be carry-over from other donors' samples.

The CDR3 DNA reads as TGTGCCAGCAGCGGACAGGGGCTGACTGAAGCTTTCTTT. Translating gives CASSGQGLTEAFF. The chain uses TRBV9 and TRBJ1-1, with TRBD1 identical over 8 bases. The junction had 3 bases not matched to a gene; V was cut back by 3 bases and J by 5 bases. The CDR3 consists of 13 residues. CDR1 and CDR2 (germline): SGDLS, YYNGEE.

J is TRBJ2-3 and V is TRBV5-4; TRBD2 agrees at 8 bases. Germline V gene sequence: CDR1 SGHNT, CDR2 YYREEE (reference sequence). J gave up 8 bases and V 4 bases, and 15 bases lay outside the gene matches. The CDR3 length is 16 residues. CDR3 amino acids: CASSPGLAIISGTQYF. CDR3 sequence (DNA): TGTGCCAGCAGCCCAGGACTAGCTATTATAAGTGGTACGCAGTATTTT.

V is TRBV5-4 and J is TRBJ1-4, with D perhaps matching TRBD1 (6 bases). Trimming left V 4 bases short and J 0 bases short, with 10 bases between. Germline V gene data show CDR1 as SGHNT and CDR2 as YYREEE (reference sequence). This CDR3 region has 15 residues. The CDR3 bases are TGTGCCAGCAGCATACAGGGACCAACTAATGAAAAACTGTTTTTT. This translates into CASSIQGPTNEKLFF. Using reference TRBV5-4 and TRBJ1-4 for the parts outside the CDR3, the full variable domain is ETGVTQSPTHLIKTRGQQVTLRCSSQSGHNTVSWYQQALGQGPQFIFQYYREEENGRGNFPPRFSGLQFPNYSSELNVNALELDDSALYLCASSIQGPTNEKLFFGSGTQLSVL.

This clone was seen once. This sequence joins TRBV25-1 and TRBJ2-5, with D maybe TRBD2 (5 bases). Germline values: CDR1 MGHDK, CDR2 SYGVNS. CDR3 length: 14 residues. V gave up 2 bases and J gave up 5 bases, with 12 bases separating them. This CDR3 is CASSEQEGGETQYF. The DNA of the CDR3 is TGTGCCAGCAGTGAACAGGAAGGCGGGGAGACCCAGTACTTC.

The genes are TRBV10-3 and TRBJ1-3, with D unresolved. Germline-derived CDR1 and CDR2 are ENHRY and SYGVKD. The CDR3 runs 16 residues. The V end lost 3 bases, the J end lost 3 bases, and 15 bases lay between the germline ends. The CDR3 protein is CAISEWEGMSGNTIYF. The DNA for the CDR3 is TGTGCCATCAGTGAATGGGAGGGAATGAGTGGAAACACCATATATTTT.

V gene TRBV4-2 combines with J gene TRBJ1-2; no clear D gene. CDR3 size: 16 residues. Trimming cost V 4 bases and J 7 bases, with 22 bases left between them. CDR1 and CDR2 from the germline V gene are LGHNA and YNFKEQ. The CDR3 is CASSPPVRKTSAGYTF. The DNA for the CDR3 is TGTGCCAGCAGCCCCCCCGTGAGGAAAACCTCGGCTGGCTACACCTTC.

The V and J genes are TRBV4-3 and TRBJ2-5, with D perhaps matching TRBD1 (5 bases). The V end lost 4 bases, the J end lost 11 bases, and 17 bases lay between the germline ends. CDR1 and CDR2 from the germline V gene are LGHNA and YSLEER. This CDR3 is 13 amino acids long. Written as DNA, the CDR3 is TGCGCCAGCAGCCGGACCTTAGGGGCTGAGCAGTACTTC. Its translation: CASSRTLGAEQYF.

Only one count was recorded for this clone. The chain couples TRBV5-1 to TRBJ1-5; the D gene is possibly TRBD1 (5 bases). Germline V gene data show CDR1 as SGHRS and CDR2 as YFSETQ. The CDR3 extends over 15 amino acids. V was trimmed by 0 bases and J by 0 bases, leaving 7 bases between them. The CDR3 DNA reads TGCGCCAGCAGCTTGGAGGGGAATAGCAATCAGCCCCAGCATTTT. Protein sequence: CASSLEGNSNQPQHF. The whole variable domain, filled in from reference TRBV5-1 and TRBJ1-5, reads KAGVTQTPRYLIKTRGQQVTLSCSPISGHRSVSWYQQTPGQGLQFLFEYFSETQRNKGNFPGRFSGRQFSNSRSEMNVSTLELGDSALYLCASSLEGNSNQPQHFGDGTRLSIL.

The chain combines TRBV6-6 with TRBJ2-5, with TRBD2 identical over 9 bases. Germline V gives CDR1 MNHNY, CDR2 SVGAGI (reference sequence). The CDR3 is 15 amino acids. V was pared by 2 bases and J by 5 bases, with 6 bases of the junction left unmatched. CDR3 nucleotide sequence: TGTGCCAGCAGTTACGTTAGCGGGGGACGGGAGACCCAGTACTTC. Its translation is CASSYVSGGRETQYF.

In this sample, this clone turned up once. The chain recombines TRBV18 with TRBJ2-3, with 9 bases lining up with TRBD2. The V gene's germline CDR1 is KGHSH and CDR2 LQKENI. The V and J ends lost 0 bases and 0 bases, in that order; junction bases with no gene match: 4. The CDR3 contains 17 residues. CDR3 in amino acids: CASSPPLSGRSTDTQYF. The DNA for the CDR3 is TGTGCCAGCTCACCACCGCTTAGCGGGAGAAGCACAGATACGCAGTATTTT.

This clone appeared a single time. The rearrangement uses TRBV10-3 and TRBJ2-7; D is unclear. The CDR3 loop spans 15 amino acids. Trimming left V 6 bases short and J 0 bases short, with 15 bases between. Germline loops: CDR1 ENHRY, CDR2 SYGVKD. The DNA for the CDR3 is TGTGCCATCAGGGATGACGGCACGGTCTCCTACGAGCAGTACTTC. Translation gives CAIRDDGTVSYEQYF.

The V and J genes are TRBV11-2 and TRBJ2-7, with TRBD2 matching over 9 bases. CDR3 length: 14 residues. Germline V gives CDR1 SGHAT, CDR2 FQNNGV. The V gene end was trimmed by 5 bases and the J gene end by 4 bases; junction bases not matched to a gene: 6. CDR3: CASSPTRGGYEQYF. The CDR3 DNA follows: TGTGCCAGCAGCCCCACGCGGGGGGGGTACGAGCAGTACTTC.